These 27 T cell receptor beta chains share one sample of origin, sequenced in a study of OX40 agonist ivuxolimab in advanced cancers. The repertoire was sequenced with immunoSEQ multiplex PCR; TCRdb's copy has only in-frame clones and lacks some. The sample records around 20,000 clones, approximately 70% being singletons. The sequencing here drew on CD4+ or CD8+ T cells sorted from blood, taken in a trial of the OX40 agonist ivuxolimab. The receptors here all came from an adult with an advanced solid tumor such as melanoma, head and neck, liver or kidney cancer.

This clone has only one observation. Other DNA sequences in the sample encode the same CDR3. The chain combines TRBV27 with TRBJ2-3; TRBD2 matches 8 bases. Germline CDR1 and CDR2: MNHEY and SMNVEV (reference sequence). This CDR3 spans 14 amino acids. The V and J ends lost 3 bases and 3 bases, in that order; junction bases with no gene match: 2. CDR3: CASSLTGGTDTQYF. DNA of the CDR3: TGTGCCAGCAGTTTGACGGGAGGGACAGATACGCAGTATTTT.

The rearrangement uses TRBV29-1 and TRBJ2-1; TRBD1 matches 9 bases. Per germline, CDR1 SQVTM and CDR2 ANQGSEA. Germline trimming cut 2 bases from V and 2 bases from J; bases unmatched to any gene: 7. The CDR3 has 16 amino acids. For the CDR3, the DNA is TGCAGCGTTGAACTTGTGAGACAGGGGGCCTACAATGAGCAGTTCTTC. It encodes CSVELVRQGAYNEQFF.

The chain employs TRBV4-1 and TRBJ2-7, with 7 nucleotides matching TRBD1. Germline V lookup: CDR1 MGHRA, CDR2 YSYEKL. The junction had 13 bases not matched to a gene; V was cut back by 1 base and J by 4 bases. The CDR3 is made up of 17 amino acids. The CDR3 region is CASSQGPQGVPGYEQYF. The CDR3 region has the DNA TGCGCCAGCAGCCAAGGACCTCAGGGGGTCCCTGGGTACGAGCAGTACTTC.

The rearrangement uses TRBV5-5 and TRBJ1-1; weak D call: TRBD1 (6 bases). From germline, CDR1 is SGHKS and CDR2 YYEKEE (reference sequence). The V and J ends lost 5 bases and 1 base respectively, with 9 bases between them. The CDR3 sequence is 13 residues long. The CDR3 DNA follows: TGTGCCAGCAGGAGGACAGCGAACACTGAAGCTTTCTTT. Amino acids: CASRRTANTEAFF.

This clone has more than one count but fewer than ten. The V and J genes are TRBV19 and TRBJ1-5, with TRBD1 as a possible D gene (5 bases). The CDR3 runs to 14 residues. From germline, CDR1 is LNHDA and CDR2 SQIVND (reference sequence). V was trimmed by 6 bases and J by 4 bases, leaving 13 bases between them. As DNA, the CDR3 is TGTGCCAGTAGGGCAGGGCCCCCTAATCAGCCCCAGCATTTT. As protein: CASRAGPPNQPQHF.

This clone showed up just a few times. This chain links TRBV5-5 with TRBJ2-7; TRBD2 matches at 9 bases. This CDR3 is 14 amino acids long. V was pared by 4 bases and J by 3 bases, with 5 bases of the junction left unmatched. Germline lookup yields CDR1 SGHKS and CDR2 YYEKEE (reference sequence). DNA for the CDR3: TGTGCCAGCAGCGGGAAGACTAGCGGCTACGAGCAGTACTTC. Its protein product is CASSGKTSGYEQYF.

V and J are TRBV4-1 and TRBJ1-6; D ambiguous. The CDR3 covers 13 residues. Trimming took off 0 bases at V and 8 bases at J, with 5 bases between the two ends. Germline CDR1 is MGHRA and CDR2 is YSYEKL. The CDR3 protein is CASSQDPDSPLHF. The CDR3 DNA sequence: TGCGCCAGCAGCCAAGATCCGGATTCACCCCTCCACTTT.

This chain joins TRBV7-9 and TRBJ2-5; no firm D call. CDR3 length: 14 residues. V dropped 1 base and J dropped 5 bases, with 11 bases sitting between them. Germline CDR1 is SEHNR and CDR2 is FQNEAQ (reference sequence). Written as DNA, the CDR3 is TGTGCCAGCAGCTTAGTAGGCGTCCGGGAGACCCAGTACTTC. Translated: CASSLVGVRETQYF.

The chain uses TRBV27 and TRBJ2-7; D possibly corresponds to TRBD2 (6 bases). Deletions cut 2 bases from V and 3 bases from J, with 8 bases between. The germline V gene encodes CDR1 MNHEY and CDR2 SMNVEV (reference sequence). The CDR3 totals 13 residues. As DNA, the CDR3 is TGTGCCAGCAGTTTAACAGCGGGCTACGAGCAGTACTTC. Translating gives CASSLTAGYEQYF.

The rearrangement joins TRBV11-3 to TRBJ2-1; perhaps TRBD2 as D (6 bases). V gave up 5 bases and J gave up 10 bases, with 12 bases separating them. This CDR3 has 12 amino acids. Germline lookup yields CDR1 SGHNT and CDR2 YENEEA. This CDR3 reads CASSTGTHEQFF. The DNA for the CDR3 is TGTGCCAGCAGCACCGGGACTCACGAGCAGTTCTTC.

V usage is TRBV5-1 and J usage is TRBJ2-7; 10 bases align to TRBD2. CDR3 size: 17 residues. Germline V gene data show CDR1 as SGHRS and CDR2 as YFSETQ. V lost 4 bases and J lost 7; bases outside the gene matches: 17. The CDR3 region has the DNA TGCGCCAGCAGCCTATCTCCTAGTCTAGCGGGAGATTGGGAGCAGTACTTC. Translating it yields CASSLSPSLAGDWEQYF.

The chain carries TRBV2 and TRBJ2-1, with D uncertain. In germline, CDR1 is SNHLY, CDR2 FYNNEI. V was cut by 2 bases and J by 0 bases, with 11 bases left in between. The CDR3 extends over 16 amino acids. CDR3 residues: CASSESPLSSYNEQFF. The DNA of the CDR3 is TGTGCCAGCAGTGAATCCCCCCTGTCCTCCTACAATGAGCAGTTCTTC.

The chain is built from TRBV7-9 and TRBJ2-3; 7 bases map to TRBD2. CDR3 size: 14 residues. Germline loops: CDR1 SEHNR, CDR2 FQNEAQ (reference sequence). V was clipped by 4 bases and J by 2 bases; unmatched bases: 3. This chain's CDR3 is CASSSGTITDTQYF. The CDR3 DNA reads TGTGCCAGCAGCTCCGGGACTATCACAGATACGCAGTATTTT.

The chain employs TRBV27 and TRBJ2-7; 12 nucleotides agree with TRBD1. The CDR3 is 14 residues long. The ends lost 5 bases at V and 7 bases at J; junction bases unmatched: 6. Per the germline V gene, CDR1 is MNHEY and CDR2 is SMNVEV (reference sequence). CDR3 region: CASSEGQGAGEQYF. The CDR3 coding sequence is TGTGCCAGCAGTGAGGGACAGGGGGCTGGAGAGCAGTACTTC.

This clone was detected a few times. J is TRBJ1-4 and V is TRBV21-1; the table names TRBD1, a call not compared with the DNA. TRBV21-1 is termed a pseudogene. This CDR3 is 17 amino acids long. CDR3 loop: CASSKAGTGEGNEKLFF. CDR3 coding DNA: TGTGCCAGCAGCAAAGCGGGGACAGGGGAAGGCAATGAAAAACTGTTTTTT.

This clone is classed as medium-sized. This chain links TRBV27 with TRBJ2-7; TRBD2 aligns across 8 bases. Germline trimming cut 3 bases from V and 7 bases from J; bases unmatched to any gene: 11. The CDR3 extends over 15 amino acids. In germline, CDR1 is MNHEY, CDR2 SMNVEV (reference sequence). The CDR3 loop is CASSFRTSHLREQYF. The CDR3 DNA reads as TGTGCCAGCAGTTTCCGGACTAGCCACCTCCGAGAGCAGTACTTC.

The chain combines TRBV2 with TRBJ2-1; 9 bases agree with TRBD2. V gave up 6 bases and J gave up 4 bases; unmatched junction bases: 7. The CDR3 loop spans 15 amino acids. Germline V lookup: CDR1 SNHLY, CDR2 FYNNEI. In nucleotides, the CDR3 is TGTGCCAGCAGCGCCGCTAGCGGGGCTTACAATGAGCAGTTCTTC. This sequence encodes CASSAASGAYNEQFF. Drawing the rest from reference TRBV2 and TRBJ2-1, the complete variable domain is EPEVTQTPSHQVTQMGQEVILRCVPISNHLYFYWYRQILGQKVEFLVSFYNNEISEKSEIFDDQFSVERPDGSNFTLKIRSTKLEDSAMYFCASSAASGAYNEQFFGPGTRLTVL.

The rearrangement joins TRBV28 to TRBJ2-3; 7 bases agree with TRBD2. The CDR3 is 15 amino acids. CDR1 MDHEN and CDR2 SYDVKM come from the germline V gene. Trimming removed 3 bases from V and 3 bases from J; junction bases left unmatched: 6. CDR3 in amino acids: CASSFELAETDTQYF. The CDR3, as DNA: TGTGCCAGCAGTTTCGAGCTAGCGGAGACAGATACGCAGTATTTT.

The rearrangement uses TRBV6-5 and TRBJ2-5; D unresolved. Germline V CDR1 and CDR2: MNHEY, SVGAGI. Trimming took 10 bases from V and 5 from J, leaving 11 bases between them. The CDR3 contains 11 residues. The CDR3 DNA reads as TGTGCCAACGGGCACGGGGAGACCCAGTACTTC. Encoded protein: CANGHGETQYF.

This chain connects TRBV7-6 to TRBJ2-1; TRBD2 agrees at 9 bases. The CDR3 consists of 19 residues. The germline CDR1 and CDR2 sequences are SGHVS and FNYEAQ. J lost 4 bases, V lost 0 bases, and 13 bases had no gene match. Written as DNA, the CDR3 is TGTGCCAGCAGCTTAGCGCTGTTAGCGGGAGAGGGGTTGTACAATGAGCAGTTCTTC. Translating gives CASSLALLAGEGLYNEQFF.

This clone was counted only a few times. This rearrangement joins TRBV19 to TRBJ1-1; D gene ambiguous. Germline V lookup: CDR1 LNHDA, CDR2 SQIVND (reference sequence). The CDR3 covers 13 residues. The V end lost 2 bases, the J end lost 1 base, and 5 bases lay between the germline ends. The CDR3 nucleotides read TGTGCCAGTAGTATAAAGGGGAACACTGAAGCTTTCTTT. Protein sequence: CASSIKGNTEAFF. Full variable domain (remainder filled in from reference TRBV19 and TRBJ1-1): DGGITQSPKYLFRKEGQNVTLSCEQNLNHDAMYWYRQDPGQGLRLIYYSQIVNDFQKGDIAEGYSVSREKKESFPLTVTSAQKNPTAFYLCASSIKGNTEAFFGQGTRLTVV.

This chain joins TRBV27 and TRBJ2-3; 7 bases are shared with TRBD2. Germline V gene data show CDR1 as MNHEY and CDR2 as SMNVEV (reference sequence). Trimming at V came to 5 bases and at J to 1 base, leaving 9 bases not matched to a gene. The CDR3 has 16 residues. CDR3 DNA: TGTGCCAGCAGTCCAGTCCGGGAGGTGGGCACAGATACGCAGTATTTT. Protein: CASSPVREVGTDTQYF.

The chain links TRBV6-1 to TRBJ2-7; TRBD1 aligns across 7 bases. The CDR3 runs 14 residues. After removal of 6 bases from V and 2 bases from J, the junction contained 7 bases not matched to a gene. CDR1 is MNHNS, CDR2 SASEGT, per germline. The CDR3 DNA reads as TGTGCCAGCAGCCAGGGGGTCAGGACCTACGAGCAGTACTTC. Residues: CASSQGVRTYEQYF.

This rearrangement joins TRBV4-3 to TRBJ2-7; D perhaps matches TRBD1 (9 bases). Trimming cost V 4 bases and J 0 bases, with 16 bases left between them. The CDR3 contains 16 residues. From germline, CDR1 is LGHNA and CDR2 YSLEER. The CDR3 protein is CASSLSGTGSSYEQYF. CDR3 coding DNA: TGCGCCAGCAGCCTTAGCGGGACAGGGAGCTCCTACGAGCAGTACTTC.

This chain connects TRBV27 to TRBJ2-7; D is unclear. Germline V gene sequence: CDR1 MNHEY, CDR2 SMNVEV (reference sequence). The V and J ends lost 0 bases and 4 bases respectively, with 16 bases between them. This CDR3 spans 16 amino acids. The CDR3 DNA follows: TGTGCCAGCAGTTTATCCCCCTCCCGGTCTAGTTACGAGCAGTACTTC. Protein: CASSLSPSRSSYEQYF.

In its sample, this clone is medium-sized. This chain uses TRBV28 with TRBJ2-5; 9 bases map to TRBD1. The CDR3 is 14 residues long. Germline trimming cut 6 bases from V and 5 bases from J; bases unmatched to any gene: 7. Germline CDR1 MDHEN, CDR2 SYDVKM. The CDR3 here is CASSVQGAGETQYF. CDR3 in DNA: TGTGCCAGCAGCGTACAGGGGGCAGGGGAGACCCAGTACTTC.

Relative to its sample, this clone is medium-sized (0.01 to 0.1%). The gene calls are TRBV7-9 and TRBJ2-7; possibly TRBD2 for D (5 bases). This CDR3 is built from 13 residues. The germline V gene has CDR1 SEHNR and CDR2 FQNEAQ (reference sequence). The V and J ends lost 3 bases and 5 bases respectively, with 11 bases between them. The CDR3 sequence: CASSFGPADEQYF. DNA for the CDR3: TGTGCCAGCAGCTTCGGCCCAGCGGACGAGCAGTACTTC.